The clone carrying this T cell receptor beta chain appeared a single time. These data originate in a study of Ad26.COV2.S vaccination and SARS-CoV-2 variants. Study-wide context: Once or twice, 56 days apart, Ad26.COV2.S was delivered intramuscularly.

Germline V gene lookup returns CDR1 SGHRS and CDR2 YFSETQ. V lost 0 bases and J lost 4; bases outside the gene matches: 8. CDR3 length: 16 amino acids. Stated treatment: around 19 received Ad26.COV2.S at low or high dose, single or two shots; roughly five received placebo; per-sample allocation not given. The samples were gathered on day 63 after the first injection of vaccine or placebo. Vaccination employed an Ad26 vector expressing the Wuhan-strain SARS-CoV-2 spike. The protocol was immunoSEQ multiplex PCR, while the TCRdb copy is restricted to in-frame clones and leaves out a portion. The sample carries 400,000 to 450,000 clones, 80% to 95% recorded once.

This TCR was sampled from a person between 18 and 59 years old who received the Ad26.COV2.S COVID-19 vaccine or a placebo. The material was peripheral blood, obtained in a trial of Ad26.COV2.S vaccine versus placebo. The chain links TRBV5-1 to TRBJ1-1, with 8 bases that match TRBD1. DNA of the CDR3: TGCGCCAGCAGCTTGGGGCCGACAGGGGTCGGCACTGAAGCTTTCTTT. Amino acids: CASSLGPTGVGTEAFF.